What follows describes a single TCR beta chain. Trimming cost V 2 bases and J 3 bases, with 8 bases left between them. This CDR3 comprises 14 residues. Germline V gene sequence: CDR1 MDHEN, CDR2 SYDVKM. The table came from immunoSEQ multiplex PCR; TCRdb's copy has only in-frame clones and leaves some out. The data show 410,000 or so clones, with 70% to 90% seen just once and around 1.5% held by the top ten. The data were taken from a study of blood T cell repertoires in COVID-19. Sample: peripheral blood. This chain connects TRBV28 to TRBJ1-3; no definite D call. The source of this sequence is a woman between 40 and 50 years old with COVID-19, enrolled during active disease. CDR3: CASSLGHSGNTIYF. The CDR3 bases are TGTGCCAGCAGTTTAGGTCATAGTGGAAACACCATATATTTT.